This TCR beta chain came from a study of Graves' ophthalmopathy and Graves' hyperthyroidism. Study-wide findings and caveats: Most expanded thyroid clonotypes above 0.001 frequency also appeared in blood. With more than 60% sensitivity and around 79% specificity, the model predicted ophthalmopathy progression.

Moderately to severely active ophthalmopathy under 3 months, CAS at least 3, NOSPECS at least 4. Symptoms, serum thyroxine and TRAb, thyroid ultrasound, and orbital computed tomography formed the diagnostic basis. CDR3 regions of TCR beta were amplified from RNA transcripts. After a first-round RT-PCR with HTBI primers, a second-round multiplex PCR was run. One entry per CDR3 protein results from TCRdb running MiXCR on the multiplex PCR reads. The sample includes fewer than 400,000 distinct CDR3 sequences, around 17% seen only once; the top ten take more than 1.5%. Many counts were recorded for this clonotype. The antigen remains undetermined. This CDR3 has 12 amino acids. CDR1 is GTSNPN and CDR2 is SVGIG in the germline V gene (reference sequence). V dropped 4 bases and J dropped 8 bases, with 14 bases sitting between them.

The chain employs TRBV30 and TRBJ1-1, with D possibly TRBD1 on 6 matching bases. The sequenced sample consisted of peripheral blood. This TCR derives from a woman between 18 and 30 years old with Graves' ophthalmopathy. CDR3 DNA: TGTGCCTGGACGTCAGGGGACCTAGAAGCTTTCTTT. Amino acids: CAWTSGDLEAFF.